A single sample gave rise to the 28 T cell receptor beta chains below, sequenced in a study of control samples from healthy donors and cancer patients. Assay used: immunoSEQ multiplex PCR; TCRdb lists only in-frame clones, some missing. The profile covers about 140,000 clones, with more than 80% appearing a single time and approximately 7% taken by the ten largest. What was sequenced was blood. These receptor sequences come from a man aged 18 to 29 in good health.

This rearrangement joins TRBV19 to TRBJ2-6, with D possibly TRBD2 on 5 matching bases. Per germline, CDR1 LNHDA and CDR2 SQIVND (reference sequence). This CDR3 has 15 residues. Trimming left V 8 bases short and J 0 bases short, with 11 bases between. The CDR3 nucleotides read TGTGCCAGTCAACCGGGGATCTCTGGGGCCAACGTCCTGACTTTC. Its translation is CASQPGISGANVLTF. Using reference TRBV19 and TRBJ2-6 for the parts outside the CDR3, the full variable domain is DGGITQSPKYLFRKEGQNVTLSCEQNLNHDAMYWYRQDPGQGLRLIYYSQIVNDFQKGDIAEGYSVSREKKESFPLTVTSAQKNPTAFYLCASQPGISGANVLTFGAGSRLTVL.

The chain recombines TRBV6-1 with TRBJ2-3; the D gene is possibly TRBD2 (5 bases). The CDR3 spans 13 residues. Germline CDR1 and CDR2: MNHNS and SASEGT. V was clipped by 0 bases and J by 9 bases, with 10 bases between them. The CDR3 spells CASSEALGRTQYF. The CDR3 region has the DNA TGTGCCAGCAGTGAAGCCTTAGGGAGAACGCAGTATTTT.

The J gene is TRBJ2-3, the V gene TRBV12-3 or TRBV12-4; the D is unclear. CDR3 length: 12 residues. Trimming shortened V by 3 bases and J by 6 bases, and 7 bases separated the two germline ends. The CDR3 spells CASSFQLDTQYF. In DNA, the CDR3 is TGTGCCAGCAGTTTCCAACTCGATACGCAGTATTTT.

J is TRBJ1-1 and V is TRBV28; D may be TRBD1 (5 bases). Germline CDR1 reads MDHEN; CDR2 reads SYDVKM. The CDR3 is 14 amino acids. The V end was cut by 8 bases, the J end by 6 bases, with 19 bases between. CDR3 sequence reads: CASGQRTVRPEAFF. DNA of the CDR3: TGTGCCAGCGGACAACGGACCGTCAGACCTGAAGCTTTCTTT.

The chain carries TRBV11-2 and TRBJ2-5; TRBD2 aligns across 12 bases. This CDR3 comprises 15 residues. Germline CDR1 and CDR2: SGHAT and FQNNGV. V trimming: 4 bases; J trimming: 7 bases; junction bases outside the gene matches: 7. CDR3 loop: CASSSTSTSGRTQYF. CDR3 DNA sequence: TGTGCCAGCAGCTCCACTTCGACTAGCGGGAGGACCCAGTACTTC.

This clone was seen only once. The gene calls are TRBV5-1 and TRBJ1-6, with D uncertain. The ends were cut back, 4 bases at V and 0 bases at J, with 11 bases in the middle. The germline gives CDR1 SGHRS, CDR2 YFSETQ. The CDR3 runs 16 residues. In nucleotides, the CDR3 is TGCGCCAGCAGCCCTGGACTGAACTCCTATAATTCACCCCTCCACTTT. Its translation is CASSPGLNSYNSPLHF.

J is TRBJ1-2 and V is TRBV5-4, with 9 nucleotides matching TRBD1. V dropped 3 bases and J dropped 8; count of bases not matched to a gene: 11. Germline CDR1 and CDR2: SGHNT and YYREEE (reference sequence). The CDR3 consists of 15 residues. The DNA of the CDR3 is TGTGCCAGCAGCTGGGAGGACAGGGGAGAGGGAGGCTACACCTTC. Translating gives CASSWEDRGEGGYTF. Variable domain in full (rest from reference TRBV5-4 and TRBJ1-2): ETGVTQSPTHLIKTRGQQVTLRCSSQSGHNTVSWYQQALGQGPQFIFQYYREEENGRGNFPPRFSGLQFPNYSSELNVNALELDDSALYLCASSWEDRGEGGYTFGSGTRLTVV.

The CDR3 region has the DNA TGCGCCAGCAGCCCAGGTGGCGGGGAGAGATATGGCTACACCTTC. It is translated as CASSPGGGERYGYTF. This chain joins TRBV4-3 and TRBJ1-2; no clear D. Germline CDR1 is LGHNA and CDR2 is YSLEER. The germline V and J ends were trimmed by 4 bases and 5 bases, with 17 bases remaining between them. CDR3 size: 15 residues.

The V and J genes are TRBV4-2 and TRBJ2-3, with 9 bases lining up with TRBD2. V was pared by 0 bases and J by 3 bases, with 10 bases of the junction left unmatched. CDR3 length equals 18 residues. The germline gives CDR1 LGHNA, CDR2 YNFKEQ. CDR3 amino acids: CASSQDGAAGGPTDTQYF. The CDR3 DNA reads as TGTGCCAGCAGCCAAGATGGGGCGGCGGGGGGGCCGACAGATACGCAGTATTTT.

This sequence joins TRBV10-3 and TRBJ2-1; 10 bases are shared with TRBD2. Germline assignment: CDR1 ENHRY and CDR2 SYGVKD. The V and J ends lost 0 bases and 5 bases, in that order; junction bases with no gene match: 4. This CDR3 has 16 amino acids. The CDR3 nucleotides read TGTGCCATCAGTGAGTCGAGGACTAGCGGCCACAATGAGCAGTTCTTC. Translation gives CAISESRTSGHNEQFF.

The chain employs TRBV5-1 and TRBJ1-1; perhaps TRBD1 as D (6 bases). Trimming pared 3 bases from V and 4 bases from J, leaving 10 bases between. CDR1 SGHRS and CDR2 YFSETQ come from the germline V gene. This CDR3 has 13 amino acids. CDR3 protein: CASSSDRSTEAFF. CDR3 coding DNA: TGCGCCAGCAGCTCTGACAGGTCCACTGAAGCTTTCTTT.

A few counts support this clone. The V gene is TRBV5-1, the J gene TRBJ2-3; D is perhaps TRBD2 (6 bases). The V and J ends lost 0 bases and 4 bases respectively, with 12 bases between them. Germline values: CDR1 SGHRS, CDR2 YFSETQ. The CDR3 has 15 residues. As DNA, the CDR3 is TGCGCCAGCAGCTTGGTGCCCTCGGGGGCAGATACGCAGTATTTT. Its translation is CASSLVPSGADTQYF.

The V and J genes are TRBV29-1 and TRBJ2-1, with D unresolved. This CDR3 region has 11 residues. Germline assignment: CDR1 SQVTM and CDR2 ANQGSEA. V was shortened by 0 bases and J by 8 bases, with 5 bases between the two germline ends. This CDR3 is CSVEDGDEQFF. In DNA form, the CDR3 reads TGCAGCGTTGAAGATGGGGATGAGCAGTTCTTC.

This chain links TRBV4-3 with TRBJ1-1; tentatively, D is TRBD1 (5 bases). Between the trimmed V and J ends, which lost 2 bases and 0 bases, there was a span of 10 bases. The V gene's germline CDR1 is LGHNA and CDR2 YSLEER. This CDR3 spans 15 amino acids. In DNA, the CDR3 is TGCGCCAGCAGCCAAACTACGGACATGAACACTGAAGCTTTCTTT. As protein: CASSQTTDMNTEAFF.

This clone was detected once. V gene TRBV19 combines with J gene TRBJ1-1; D gene ambiguous. Trimming pared 2 bases from V and 0 bases from J, leaving 7 bases between. Germline CDR1 reads LNHDA; CDR2 reads SQIVND (reference sequence). This CDR3 has 14 amino acids. For the CDR3, the DNA is TGTGCCAGTAGTATATTTGCAATGAACACTGAAGCTTTCTTT. Translated: CASSIFAMNTEAFF. Combining the CDR3 with reference TRBV19 and TRBJ1-1 gives the whole variable domain DGGITQSPKYLFRKEGQNVTLSCEQNLNHDAMYWYRQDPGQGLRLIYYSQIVNDFQKGDIAEGYSVSREKKESFPLTVTSAQKNPTAFYLCASSIFAMNTEAFFGQGTRLTVV.

The chain joins TRBV28 to TRBJ1-2, with D unclear. The germline gives CDR1 MDHEN, CDR2 SYDVKM. The CDR3 runs to 12 residues. Trimming left V 5 bases short and J 5 bases short, with 9 bases between. The DNA of the CDR3 is TGTGCCAGCAGTCTCCTCCCTTATGGCTACACCTTC. This gives the protein CASSLLPYGYTF.

This chain connects TRBV10-1 to TRBJ1-4, with TRBD1 matching over 8 bases. Germline V gives CDR1 WNHNN, CDR2 SYGVQD (reference sequence). The CDR3 has 15 amino acids. V shed 3 bases and J 8 bases; nucleotides not matched to a gene: 8. CDR3 protein: CASSEPDRGKEKLFF. For the CDR3, the DNA is TGCGCCAGCAGTGAACCCGACAGGGGAAAGGAAAAACTGTTTTTT.

The gene calls are TRBV7-6 and TRBJ2-2; possibly TRBD2 for D (7 bases). The CDR3 is 16 residues long. Trimming cost V 4 bases and J 2 bases, with 14 bases left between them. The germline gives CDR1 SGHVS, CDR2 FNYEAQ. The CDR3 nucleotides read TGTGCCAGCAGCTCCGGAGGGGGGGTAAACACCGGGGAGCTGTTTTTT. Translating it yields CASSSGGGVNTGELFF.

This clone was seen a single time. V is TRBV6-2 or TRBV6-3 and J is TRBJ1-2; D remains unclear. Trimming stripped 2 bases from V and 4 bases from J, with 5 bases between. The CDR3 length is 12 residues. Germline V gene lookup returns CDR1 MNHEY and CDR2 SVGEGT. DNA for the CDR3: TGTGCCAGCAGTTACGGACTCTATGGCTACACCTTC. Translated, it gives CASSYGLYGYTF.

This clone was recorded once. The chain joins TRBV9 to TRBJ2-5; D perhaps matches TRBD2 (5 bases). The CDR3 length is 12 residues. Germline CDR1 reads SGDLS; CDR2 reads YYNGEE. V was cut by 7 bases and J by 4 bases, with 11 bases left in between. The DNA for the CDR3 is TGTGCCAGCCTCGAGGGCCGAGAGACCCAGTACTTC. It translates to CASLEGRETQYF.

The chain is built from TRBV21-1 and TRBJ2-5; whether TRBD1, the table's D call, matches the DNA was not checked. TRBV21-1 is a documented pseudogene. This CDR3 spans 16 amino acids. The CDR3 here is CASSKVEDRGEETQYF. CDR3 coding DNA: TGTGCCAGCAGCAAAGTCGAGGACAGGGGGGAAGAGACCCAGTACTTC.

The CDR3 protein is CASGDNRQVNGYTF. In DNA form, the CDR3 reads TGTGCCAGCGGAGACAACCGACAGGTCAACGGCTACACCTTC. The rearrangement joins TRBV3-1 (or the pseudogene TRBV3-2) to TRBJ1-2; D might be TRBD1 (6 bases). CDR3 length: 14 amino acids. Germline CDR1 reads LGHDT; CDR2 reads YNNKEL (reference sequence). Deletions cut 8 bases from V and 8 bases from J, with 21 bases between.

This clone has just a few counts. The rearrangement uses TRBV19 and TRBJ1-1; 9 bases agree with TRBD1. Germline V gives CDR1 LNHDA, CDR2 SQIVND (reference sequence). This CDR3 has 12 residues. J lost 10 bases, V lost 4 bases, and 4 bases had no gene match. The CDR3 spells CASSTDRGAAFF. Written as DNA, the CDR3 is TGTGCCAGTAGTACGGACAGGGGCGCAGCTTTCTTT.

The V and J genes are TRBV2 and TRBJ2-1, with 7 bases lining up with TRBD2. The CDR3 is made up of 15 amino acids. In germline, CDR1 is SNHLY, CDR2 FYNNEI. Trimming removed 3 bases from V and 0 bases from J; junction bases left unmatched: 2. CDR3 in amino acids: CASSEGGSSYNEQFF. In DNA, the CDR3 is TGTGCCAGCAGTGAGGGGGGGAGCTCCTACAATGAGCAGTTCTTC.

The V and J genes are TRBV30 and TRBJ2-6, with D unclear. The V end lost 5 bases, the J end lost 3 bases, and 8 bases lay between the germline ends. From germline, CDR1 is GTSNPN and CDR2 SVGIG (reference sequence). The CDR3 is 13 amino acids. The CDR3 bases are TGTGCCTGGTCCTTGCTTGGGGCCAACGTCCTGACTTTC. Residues: CAWSLLGANVLTF.

The V gene is TRBV28, the J gene TRBJ1-4; D gene unclear. Trimming took off 8 bases at V and 7 bases at J, with 11 bases between the two ends. The germline CDR1 and CDR2 sequences are MDHEN and SYDVKM. The CDR3 has 12 amino acids. Written as DNA, the CDR3 is TGTGCCAGCGCAACCGCAGGTGAAAAACTGTTTTTT. Translation gives CASATAGEKLFF.

The chain employs TRBV7-3 and TRBJ1-6; a weak D match, TRBD1 (6 bases). The V gene's germline CDR1 is SGHTA and CDR2 FQGTGA. The ends were cut back, 1 base at V and 7 bases at J, with 14 bases in the middle. The CDR3 spans 16 residues. The CDR3 here is CASSLRGGGSNSPLHF. Here the CDR3 DNA reads TGTGCCAGCAGCTTAAGGGGAGGGGGTAGCAATTCACCCCTCCACTTT.

J is TRBJ2-1 and V is TRBV10-1; D ambiguous. Germline values: CDR1 WNHNN, CDR2 SYGVQD (reference sequence). Deletions cut 4 bases from V and 5 bases from J, with 18 bases between. The CDR3 contains 16 residues. The chain's CDR3 is CASSGLKGAFDNEQFF. Here the CDR3 DNA reads TGCGCCAGCAGTGGGTTAAAGGGTGCGTTTGACAATGAGCAGTTCTTC.